This T cell receptor (beta chain) emerged from a study of post-analysis software for immune sequencing data. Researchers reported that TCR beta cDNA libraries carried unique molecular identifiers. T cells numbering roughly 0.85 to 11 million gave rise to a few hundred thousand cDNA molecules. One entry per CDR3 protein results from TCRdb running MiXCR on the PCR reads. The table includes roughly 540,000 distinct CDR3 sequences, 34% detected once. On this clonotype itself: The antigen remains undetermined.

The study, taken as a whole, reports: Compared with controls, patients showed significantly lower normalized Chao1 diversity.

This clonotype was obtained from a girl aged 2-17 years with multiple sclerosis. Sequencing input: blood.

For the CDR3, the DNA is TGCGCCAGCAGCCAAGCTTACGAACAGGGTGGTCGGAATCAGCCCCAGCATTTT. This encodes CASSQAYEQGGRNQPQHF. This chain connects TRBV4-1 to TRBJ1-5, with D perhaps TRBD1 (6 bases). V shed 1 base and J shed 4 bases, with 20 bases lying between them. CDR1 is MGHRA and CDR2 is YSYEKL in the germline V gene. CDR3 size: 18 residues.